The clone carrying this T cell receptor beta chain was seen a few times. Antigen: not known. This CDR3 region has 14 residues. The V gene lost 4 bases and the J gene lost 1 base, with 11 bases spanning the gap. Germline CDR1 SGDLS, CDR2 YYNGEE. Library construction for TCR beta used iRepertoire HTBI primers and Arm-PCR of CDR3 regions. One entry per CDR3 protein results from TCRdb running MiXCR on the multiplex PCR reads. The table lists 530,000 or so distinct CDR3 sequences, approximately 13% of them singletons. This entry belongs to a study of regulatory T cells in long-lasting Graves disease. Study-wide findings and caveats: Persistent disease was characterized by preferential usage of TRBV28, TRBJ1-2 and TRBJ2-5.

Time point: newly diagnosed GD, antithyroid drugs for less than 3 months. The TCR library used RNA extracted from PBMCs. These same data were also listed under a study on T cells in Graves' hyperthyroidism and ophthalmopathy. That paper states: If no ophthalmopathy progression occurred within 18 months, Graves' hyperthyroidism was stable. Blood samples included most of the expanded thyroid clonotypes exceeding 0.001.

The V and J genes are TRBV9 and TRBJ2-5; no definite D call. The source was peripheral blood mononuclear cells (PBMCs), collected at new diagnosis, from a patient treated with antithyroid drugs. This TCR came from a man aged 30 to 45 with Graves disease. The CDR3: CASSRAGPQETQYF. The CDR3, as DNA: TGTGCCAGCAGCCGTGCCGGTCCCCAAGAGACCCAGTACTTC.